The 18 T cell receptor beta chains below were found in one sample sequenced in a study of blood T cells in healthy people across ages. Combining a sample-barcoded 5' primer with a J-beta primer mix, a second PCR ran for roughly 6 to 12 cycles. TCRdb reprocessed the 5' RACE reads via MiXCR and lists one record per CDR3 protein. The top ten clones hold around 13% of a sample with about a million distinct CDR3 sequences, 35% to 40% of them seen once. Sequencing used blood. The origin of the receptors is a man aged 18-30 years in good health.

The chain links TRBV12-3 or TRBV12-4 to TRBJ2-1; D possibly matches TRBD1 or TRBD2 (5 bases each). The CDR3 runs 14 residues. Between the trimmed V and J ends, which lost 5 bases and 5 bases, there was a span of 13 bases. The CDR3 DNA follows: TGTGCCAGCAGTCCGCCGGGACCCCACAATGAGCAGTTCTTC. Amino acids: CASSPPGPHNEQFF.

The chain employs TRBV7-2 and TRBJ1-4, with D perhaps TRBD1 (5 bases). The germline V gene encodes CDR1 SGHTA and CDR2 FQGNSA. Trimming removed 7 bases from V and 8 bases from J, with 23 bases in between. There are 16 residues in the CDR3. The CDR3 loop is CASTLTSGRVGEKLFF. CDR3 coding DNA: TGTGCCAGCACCCTTACATCGGGCAGGGTGGGAGAAAAACTGTTTTTT.

This clonotype has a handful of counts. V is TRBV20-1 and J is TRBJ1-6, with a weak D call TRBD1 (6 bases). The CDR3 runs 13 residues. CDR1 DFQATT and CDR2 SNEGSKA come from the germline V gene (reference sequence). The V gene lost 3 bases and the J gene lost 6 bases, with 9 bases spanning the gap. In DNA, the CDR3 is TGCAGTGCTAGGGACAGAAGTAATTCACCCCTCCACTTT. Its protein is CSARDRSNSPLHF.

The chain combines TRBV20-1 with TRBJ1-2; the match to TRBD1 covers 10 bases. Germline V gene data show CDR1 as DFQATT and CDR2 as SNEGSKA (reference sequence). Losses at the gene ends were 7 bases for V and 3 bases for J; bases not matched to a gene: 2. The CDR3 loop spans 12 amino acids. The DNA of the CDR3 is TGCAGTGGGGACAGGGGAGACTATGGCTACACCTTC. The encoded protein is CSGDRGDYGYTF.

This clonotype was seen only a few times. This chain joins TRBV2 and TRBJ1-5, with TRBD1 as a possible D gene (6 bases). Per germline, CDR1 SNHLY and CDR2 FYNNEI. Trimming shortened V by 3 bases and J by 5 bases, and 11 bases separated the two germline ends. This CDR3 region has 14 residues. CDR3 amino acids: CASSDVTGYQPQHF. CDR3 bases: TGTGCCAGCAGTGATGTGACAGGCTATCAGCCCCAGCATTTT.

This rearrangement joins TRBV7-8 to TRBJ1-2; the D is unclear. The CDR3 contains 14 residues. Per the germline V gene, CDR1 is SGHVS and CDR2 is FQNEAQ. The germline V and J ends were trimmed by 5 bases and 8 bases, with 18 bases remaining between them. The CDR3 DNA follows: TGTGCCAGCAGCACCCGTGTACCTTCGGGGGGCTACACCTTC. Amino acid sequence: CASSTRVPSGGYTF.

V gene TRBV9 combines with J gene TRBJ2-1; TRBD1 agrees at 9 bases. The V gene end was trimmed by 0 bases and the J gene end by 7 bases; junction bases not matched to a gene: 5. The CDR3 consists of 15 residues. CDR1 and CDR2 from the germline V gene are SGDLS and YYNGEE. For the CDR3, the DNA is TGTGCCAGCAGCGTAGGGGACAGGGAGGGAAATGAGCAGTTCTTC. This encodes CASSVGDREGNEQFF.

The chain couples TRBV20-1 to TRBJ1-5, with D perhaps TRBD1 (5 bases). V gave up 0 bases and J gave up 3 bases, with 9 bases separating them. Germline CDR1 DFQATT, CDR2 SNEGSKA (reference sequence). The CDR3 is made up of 14 amino acids. CDR3 protein: CSARDPTANQPQHF. CDR3 sequence (DNA): TGCAGTGCTAGAGATCCGACAGCCAATCAGCCCCAGCATTTT.

V is TRBV6-6 and J is TRBJ1-4; the match to TRBD1 covers 7 bases. The CDR3 covers 13 residues. Germline CDR1 and CDR2: MNHNY and SVGAGI (reference sequence). V shed 8 bases, J shed 7 bases, and the junction held 7 bases outside the gene matches. As DNA, the CDR3 is TGTGCCAGCGAATCAGGGGGAACTGAAAAACTGTTTTTT. This gives the protein CASESGGTEKLFF.

Only a few counts were recorded for this clonotype. This sequence joins TRBV20-1 and TRBJ2-3; 15 positions match TRBD2. Trimming took 4 bases from V and 5 from J; bases not matched to a gene: 4. Germline CDR1 and CDR2: DFQATT and SNEGSKA (reference sequence). The CDR3 totals 15 residues. This chain's CDR3 is CSATGLAGGQDTQYF. The CDR3 region has the DNA TGCAGTGCTACCGGACTAGCGGGGGGGCAAGATACGCAGTATTTT.

The chain links TRBV27 to TRBJ1-1, with 8 bases identical to TRBD1. The length of the CDR3 is 13 residues. Trimming removed 6 bases from V and 6 bases from J; junction bases left unmatched: 6. Germline CDR1 is MNHEY and CDR2 is SMNVEV (reference sequence). The DNA of the CDR3 is TGTGCCAGCAGCTTGACAGGGGCCTCTGAAGCTTTCTTT. It specifies CASSLTGASEAFF.

Regarding this clonotype: Compared with germline, one end of the junction differs, possibly owing to a read error. The chain employs TRBV7-2 and TRBJ1-5; tentative D call: TRBD1 (5 bases). The length of the CDR3 is 17 residues. The V gene's germline CDR1 is SGHTA and CDR2 FQGNSA. CDR3 nucleotide sequence: TGTGCCGGCAGCTTAAGTTCGACAGTAGATAGCAATCAGCCCCAGCATTTT. Protein product: CAGSLSSTVDSNQPQHF.

V and J are TRBV4-3 and TRBJ2-6, with TRBD2 matching over 11 bases. J lost 0 bases, V lost 5 bases, and 6 bases had no gene match. Germline loops: CDR1 LGHNA, CDR2 YSLEER. The CDR3 has 18 amino acids. DNA for the CDR3: TGCGCCAGCAGCGTTAGACTAGCGGGGCCCTCTGGGGCCAACGTCCTGACTTTC. It translates to CASSVRLAGPSGANVLTF.

In DNA, the CDR3 is TGTGCCAGCAGTTTGGAACAGGGTCAGCCCCAGCATTTT. It encodes CASSLEQGQPQHF. The chain carries TRBV12-3 or TRBV12-4 and TRBJ1-5; TRBD1 is a possible D gene (6 bases). The V gene lost 3 bases and the J gene lost 6 bases, with 9 bases spanning the gap. The CDR3 extends over 13 amino acids.

The V and J genes are TRBV5-1 and TRBJ2-3; D may correspond to TRBD1 or TRBD2 (5 bases each). V was trimmed by 0 bases and J by 4 bases, leaving 12 bases between them. This CDR3 is 15 amino acids long. Germline V gives CDR1 SGHRS, CDR2 YFSETQ. The DNA of the CDR3 is TGCGCCAGCAGCTTGGTTGGGACGATCGCAGATACGCAGTATTTT. Translation gives CASSLVGTIADTQYF.

The chain employs TRBV6-6 and TRBJ1-6; no clear D. V was shortened by 0 bases and J by 10 bases, with 16 bases between the two germline ends. Germline-derived CDR1 and CDR2 are MNHNY and SVGAGI (reference sequence). CDR3 size: 16 residues. The DNA of the CDR3 is TGTGCCAGCAGTTACTCGAGACGGGGAGGAGGATCACCCCTCCACTTT. Encoded protein: CASSYSRRGGGSPLHF.

This clonotype was seen only a few times. As DNA, the CDR3 is TGCAGCGTGCGCGGGGGGGCCTTGGATGAGCAGTTCTTC. As protein: CSVRGGALDEQFF. The rearrangement joins TRBV29-1 to TRBJ2-1, with TRBD2 matching over 9 bases. The CDR3 covers 13 residues. The trim removed 6 bases at V and 8 bases at J, leaving 8 bases unmatched. The germline gives CDR1 SQVTM, CDR2 ANQGSEA.

The chain combines TRBV5-1 with TRBJ2-5; D is ambiguous. CDR1 and CDR2 from the germline V gene are SGHRS and YFSETQ. CDR3 length: 14 residues. V lost 1 base, J lost 2 bases, and 9 bases lay in between. CDR3 loop: CASSLQVGQETQYF. CDR3 DNA sequence: TGCGCCAGCAGCTTGCAGGTGGGGCAAGAGACCCAGTACTTC.